This T cell receptor (beta chain) was recorded in a study of T cells after yellow fever vaccination. The CDR3 runs to 13 residues. Trimming removed 8 bases from V and 0 bases from J, with 8 bases in between. CDR1 is MNHEY, CDR2 SVGEGT, per germline. One entry per CDR3 protein, called by TCRdb with MiXCR from the 5' RACE reads. The sample carries some 350,000 distinct CDR3 sequences, 3.5% to 4.5% recorded once. The chain is built from TRBV6-2 or TRBV6-3 and TRBJ1-5; the D is unclear. This sample comprised PBMCs, obtained 5 days after the yellow fever booster vaccination. The origin of this receptor is a man between 18 and 35 years old who received the YFV17D yellow fever vaccine. CDR3 sequence: CASATASNQPQHF. CDR3 DNA: TGTGCCAGCGCAACGGCTAGCAATCAGCCCCAGCATTTT.